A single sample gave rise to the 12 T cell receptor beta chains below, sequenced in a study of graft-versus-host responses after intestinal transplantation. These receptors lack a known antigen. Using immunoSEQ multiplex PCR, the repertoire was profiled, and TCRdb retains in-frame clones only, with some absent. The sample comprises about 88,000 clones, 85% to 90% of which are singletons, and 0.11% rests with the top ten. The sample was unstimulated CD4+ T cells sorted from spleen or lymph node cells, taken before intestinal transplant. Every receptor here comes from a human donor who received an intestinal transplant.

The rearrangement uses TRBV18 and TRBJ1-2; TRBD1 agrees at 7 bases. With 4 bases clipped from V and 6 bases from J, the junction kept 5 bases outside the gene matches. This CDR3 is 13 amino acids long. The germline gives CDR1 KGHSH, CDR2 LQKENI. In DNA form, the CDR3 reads TGTGCCAGCTCACGACGACAGGGCGATGGCTACACCTTC. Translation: CASSRRQGDGYTF.

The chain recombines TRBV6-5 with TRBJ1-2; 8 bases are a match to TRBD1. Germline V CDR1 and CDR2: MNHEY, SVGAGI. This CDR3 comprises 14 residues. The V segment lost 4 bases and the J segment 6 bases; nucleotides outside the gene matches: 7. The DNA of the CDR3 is TGTGCCAGCAGTTCCCTGACAGGGGACCATGGCTACACCTTC. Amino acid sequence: CASSSLTGDHGYTF.

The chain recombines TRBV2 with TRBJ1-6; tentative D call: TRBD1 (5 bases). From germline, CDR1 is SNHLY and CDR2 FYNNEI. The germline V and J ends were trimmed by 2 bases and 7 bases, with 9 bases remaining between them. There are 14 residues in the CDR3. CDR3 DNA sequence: TGTGCCAGCAGTGAATGGCAGGGCAATTCACCCCTCCACTTT. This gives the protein CASSEWQGNSPLHF.

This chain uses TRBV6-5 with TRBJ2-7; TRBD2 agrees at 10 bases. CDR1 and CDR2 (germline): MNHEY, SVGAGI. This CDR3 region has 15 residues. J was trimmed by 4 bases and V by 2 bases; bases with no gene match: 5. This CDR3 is CASSYRSSGGYEQYF. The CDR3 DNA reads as TGTGCCAGCAGTTACCGGTCTAGCGGGGGTTACGAGCAGTACTTC.

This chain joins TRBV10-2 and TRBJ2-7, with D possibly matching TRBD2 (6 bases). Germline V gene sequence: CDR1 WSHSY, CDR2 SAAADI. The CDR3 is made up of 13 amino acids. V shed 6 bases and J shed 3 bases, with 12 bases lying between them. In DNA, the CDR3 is TGCGCCAGCAGGGACACTAGCAACTACGAGCAGTACTTC. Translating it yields CASRDTSNYEQYF.

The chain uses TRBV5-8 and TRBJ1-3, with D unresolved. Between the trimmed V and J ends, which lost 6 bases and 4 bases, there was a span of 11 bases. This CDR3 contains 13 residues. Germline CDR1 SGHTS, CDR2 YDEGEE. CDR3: CASTPPPGNTIYF. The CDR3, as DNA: TGTGCCAGCACCCCCCCTCCGGGAAACACCATATATTTT.

The chain's CDR3 is CASSLKPTIHGYEQYF. CDR3 DNA sequence: TGTGCCAGCAGTTTAAAACCTACCATTCACGGTTACGAGCAGTACTTC. The rearrangement links TRBV27 to TRBJ2-7; D is unclear. The ends were cut back, 2 bases at V and 4 bases at J, with 18 bases in the middle. Germline loops: CDR1 MNHEY, CDR2 SMNVEV (reference sequence). This CDR3 comprises 16 residues.

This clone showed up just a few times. The CDR3 region has the DNA TGTGCCAGCAGCTTGTTTTCGACAGGGAGTCATGGCTACACCTTC. This translates into CASSLFSTGSHGYTF. The chain has TRBV5-6 and TRBJ1-2; 7 nucleotides match TRBD1. The junction had 9 bases not matched to a gene; V was cut back by 1 base and J by 6 bases. The germline gives CDR1 SGHDT, CDR2 YYEEEE. The CDR3 extends over 15 amino acids.

The CDR3 sequence: CASRATGTRDSGANVLTF. In DNA form, the CDR3 reads TGTGCCAGCAGAGCTACCGGGACACGAGACTCTGGGGCCAACGTCCTGACTTTC. V and J are TRBV2 and TRBJ2-6; possible D gene TRBD1, 6 bases. Trimming left V 6 bases short and J 0 bases short, with 18 bases between. The V gene's germline CDR1 is SNHLY and CDR2 FYNNEI. CDR3 length equals 18 residues.

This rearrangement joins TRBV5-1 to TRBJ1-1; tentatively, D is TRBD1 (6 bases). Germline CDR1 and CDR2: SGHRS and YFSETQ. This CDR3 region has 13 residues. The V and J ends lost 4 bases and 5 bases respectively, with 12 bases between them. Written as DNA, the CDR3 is TGCGCCAGCAGCGAACAGGGTTTAACTGAAGCTTTCTTT. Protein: CASSEQGLTEAFF. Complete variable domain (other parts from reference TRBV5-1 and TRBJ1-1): KAGVTQTPRYLIKTRGQQVTLSCSPISGHRSVSWYQQTPGQGLQFLFEYFSETQRNKGNFPGRFSGRQFSNSRSEMNVSTLELGDSALYLCASSEQGLTEAFFGQGTRLTVV.

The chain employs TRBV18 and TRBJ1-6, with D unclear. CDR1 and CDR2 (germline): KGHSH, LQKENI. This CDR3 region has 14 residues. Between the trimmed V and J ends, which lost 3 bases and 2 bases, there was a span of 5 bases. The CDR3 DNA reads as TGTGCCAGCTCACCCACACCCTATAATTCACCCCTCCACTTT. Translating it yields CASSPTPYNSPLHF.

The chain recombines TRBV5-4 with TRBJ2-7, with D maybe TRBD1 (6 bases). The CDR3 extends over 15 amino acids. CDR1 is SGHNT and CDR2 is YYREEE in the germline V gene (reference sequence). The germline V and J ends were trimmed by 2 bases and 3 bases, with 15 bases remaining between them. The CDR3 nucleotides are TGTGCCAGCAGCTTAATGGGACATGGAGACTACGAGCAGTACTTC. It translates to CASSLMGHGDYEQYF.